Below, 31 T cell receptor beta chains from the same sample are listed, as sequenced in a study of blood T cell repertoires in COVID-19. This table comes from immunoSEQ multiplex PCR, and its TCRdb copy is limited to in-frame clones, with some not included. The table lists fewer than 200,000 clones, 81% of them singletons. Sequenced input: peripheral blood. The receptors originated from a woman of 80 years or more with COVID-19, enrolled during active disease.

This sequence joins TRBV7-9 and TRBJ2-7; 7 nucleotides line up with TRBD1. The V gene end was trimmed by 5 bases and the J gene end by 4 bases; junction bases not matched to a gene: 14. The CDR3 is 16 amino acids. Germline CDR1 and CDR2: SEHNR and FQNEAQ (reference sequence). The CDR3 DNA reads as TGTGCCAGCAGCCAAGGATGGCAGGGGGAATTGTACGAGCAGTACTTC. It is translated as CASSQGWQGELYEQYF.

This chain joins TRBV18 and TRBJ1-2; a weak D match, TRBD1 (5 bases). The CDR3 covers 12 residues. V was clipped by 3 bases and J by 6 bases, with 8 bases between them. Germline CDR1 is KGHSH and CDR2 is LQKENI. The CDR3 spells CASSPGGDGYTF. CDR3 bases: TGTGCCAGCTCACCTGGAGGGGATGGCTACACCTTC.

The J gene is TRBJ1-6, the V gene TRBV5-1; D may be TRBD1 (5 bases). Germline lookup yields CDR1 SGHRS and CDR2 YFSETQ. The V gene lost 1 base and the J gene lost 8 bases, with 10 bases spanning the gap. This CDR3 spans 14 amino acids. CDR3 sequence (DNA): TGCGCCAGCAGCTTGCGGGGGGACGATTCACCCCTCCACTTT. This codes for CASSLRGDDSPLHF.

The chain carries TRBV10-3 and TRBJ1-2, with 7 bases matching TRBD1. The CDR3 covers 16 residues. Germline V gene data show CDR1 as ENHRY and CDR2 as SYGVKD. The J segment lost 0 bases and the V segment lost 4 bases, leaving 8 bases of the junction unmatched. CDR3 bases: TGTGCCATCAGTGTCGACAGGGAAAGGCCTAACTATGGCTACACCTTC. Amino acids: CAISVDRERPNYGYTF.

The rearrangement uses TRBV29-1 and TRBJ2-1; 9 bases fit TRBD1. The CDR3 contains 13 residues. J gave up 7 bases and V 7 bases, and 8 bases lay outside the gene matches. In germline, CDR1 is SQVTM, CDR2 ANQGSEA. The CDR3 protein is CSAGTGSLNEQFF. In DNA, the CDR3 is TGCAGCGCCGGGACAGGGAGTTTGAATGAGCAGTTCTTC.

The rearrangement uses TRBV7-9 and TRBJ2-5; D is perhaps TRBD1 (5 bases). V was cut by 1 base and J by 2 bases, with 8 bases left in between. Germline CDR1 is SEHNR and CDR2 is FQNEAQ (reference sequence). The CDR3 consists of 14 residues. Here the CDR3 DNA reads TGTGCCAGCAGCTTAGGGACATTTCAAGAGACCCAGTACTTC. Translated, it gives CASSLGTFQETQYF.

The chain links TRBV7-9 to TRBJ2-7, with 8 positions matching TRBD1. This CDR3 is 14 amino acids long. From germline, CDR1 is SEHNR and CDR2 FQNEAQ (reference sequence). J lost 3 bases, V lost 5 bases, and 6 bases had no gene match. The chain's CDR3 is CASSPGGGLYEQYF. The CDR3 bases are TGTGCCAGCAGCCCAGGGGGCGGTCTCTACGAGCAGTACTTC.

This clone was recorded a few times. The DNA of the CDR3 is TGTGCCAGCAGCCGTGGACAGGCGAACACCGGGGAGCTGTTTTTT. Translated: CASSRGQANTGELFF. The V call is TRBV11-2, the J call TRBJ2-2, with 7 bases matching TRBD1. J lost 0 bases, V lost 5 bases, and 3 bases had no gene match. CDR1 and CDR2 (germline): SGHAT, FQNNGV. The CDR3 contains 15 residues.

This chain uses TRBV27 with TRBJ2-3, with 8 bases identical to TRBD2. The CDR3 has 15 amino acids. Per the germline V gene, CDR1 is MNHEY and CDR2 is SMNVEV (reference sequence). Losses at the gene ends were 6 bases for V and 2 bases for J; bases not matched to a gene: 7. The CDR3 here is CASSLLAVDTDTQYF. The CDR3, as DNA: TGTGCCAGCAGCCTACTAGCGGTTGACACAGATACGCAGTATTTT.

This chain uses TRBV2 with TRBJ1-3; D might be TRBD1 (6 bases). The germline V gene has CDR1 SNHLY and CDR2 FYNNEI. Trimming removed 9 bases from V and 1 base from J, with 13 bases in between. The CDR3 loop spans 14 amino acids. The chain's CDR3 is CASTQQGSGNTIYF. The DNA of the CDR3 is TGTGCCAGTACACAACAGGGATCTGGAAACACCATATATTTT.

The V call is TRBV3-1 (or the pseudogene TRBV3-2), the J call TRBJ1-6, with 7 bases aligning to TRBD1. V dropped 6 bases and J dropped 11; count of bases not matched to a gene: 4. Germline CDR1 reads LGHDT; CDR2 reads YNNKEL (reference sequence). The CDR3 runs to 12 residues. In DNA, the CDR3 is TGTGCCAGCAGTGACAGGGATGCACCCCTCCACTTT. As protein: CASSDRDAPLHF.

The CDR3 protein is CASSLGRTDSGNTIYF. In DNA, the CDR3 is TGTGCCAGCTCACTCGGACGGACAGACTCTGGAAACACCATATATTTT. This chain connects TRBV18 to TRBJ1-3, with a possible D match to TRBD1 (6 bases). The CDR3 runs 16 residues. Trimming cost V 4 bases and J 0 bases, with 13 bases left between them. The germline CDR1 and CDR2 sequences are KGHSH and LQKENI.

This chain uses TRBV30 with TRBJ2-7, with 8 positions matching TRBD1. V trimming: 5 bases; J trimming: 3 bases; junction bases outside the gene matches: 6. Germline values: CDR1 GTSNPN, CDR2 SVGIG (reference sequence). The CDR3 contains 13 residues. The CDR3 loop is CAWAQGAGYEQYF. The CDR3 coding sequence is TGTGCCTGGGCCCAGGGGGCTGGCTACGAGCAGTACTTC.

V is TRBV27 and J is TRBJ2-7; 7 bases agree with TRBD1. CDR1 and CDR2 from the germline V gene are MNHEY and SMNVEV (reference sequence). With V trimmed by 8 bases and J by 0 bases, 4 bases remained unmatched. The CDR3 covers 13 residues. This chain's CDR3 is CASRRQGSYEQYF. The CDR3 DNA follows: TGTGCCAGCCGGCGACAGGGCTCCTACGAGCAGTACTTC.

The V call is TRBV4-1, the J call TRBJ2-3; 15 bases agree with TRBD2. Germline CDR1 reads MGHRA; CDR2 reads YSYEKL. This CDR3 has 19 residues. V lost 2 bases to trimming and J lost 0 bases; unmatched junction nucleotides: 6. The CDR3 here is CASSQRTSGRALSTDTQYF. The CDR3 bases are TGCGCCAGCAGCCAACGGACTAGCGGGAGGGCCCTCAGCACAGATACGCAGTATTTT.

The CDR3 sequence is CASSLNSWAGGEAFF. The CDR3 nucleotides are TGTGCCAGCAGCTTAAATTCCTGGGCCGGCGGGGAAGCTTTCTTT. This chain joins TRBV5-4 and TRBJ1-1; D is undetermined. The V end lost 2 bases, the J end lost 8 bases, and 19 bases lay between the germline ends. Looked up from germline, CDR1 is SGHNT and CDR2 is YYREEE (reference sequence). The CDR3 length is 15 residues.

This rearrangement joins TRBV29-1 to TRBJ2-5; possible D gene TRBD1, 6 bases. Germline assignment: CDR1 SQVTM and CDR2 ANQGSEA. This CDR3 comprises 13 residues. V dropped 6 bases and J dropped 5 bases, with 16 bases sitting between them. As DNA, the CDR3 is TGCAGCGTCGCCCGGGACACCCGGGAGACCCAGTACTTC. Translated, it gives CSVARDTRETQYF.

The chain combines TRBV7-8 with TRBJ2-2; 7 bases line up with TRBD1. Germline V gene data show CDR1 as SGHVS and CDR2 as FQNEAQ. The CDR3 sequence is 13 residues long. The DNA of the CDR3 is TGTGGCACAGGGGTCTCCCCCGCCGGGGAGCTGTTTTTT. Its protein product is CGTGVSPAGELFF. Filled out from reference TRBV7-8 and TRBJ2-2, the complete variable domain reads GAGVSQSPRYKVAKRGQDVALRCDPISGHVSLFWYQQALGQGPEFLTYFQNEAQLDKSGLPSDRFFAERPEGSVSTLKIQRTQQEDSAVYLCGTGVSPAGELFFGEGSRLTVL.

The gene calls are TRBV27 and TRBJ2-7; D might be TRBD2 (6 bases). The germline gives CDR1 MNHEY, CDR2 SMNVEV (reference sequence). V was pared by 5 bases and J by 0 bases, with 17 bases between. This CDR3 has 16 residues. CDR3 DNA sequence: TGTGCCAGCAGTCGAGACGGGACTTCGAACTCCTACGAGCAGTACTTC. Amino acids: CASSRDGTSNSYEQYF.

This chain connects TRBV7-2 to TRBJ2-5; tentative D call: TRBD1 (5 bases). The CDR3 spans 17 residues. Trimming stripped 0 bases from V and 5 bases from J, with 19 bases between. CDR1 and CDR2 from the germline V gene are SGHTA and FQGNSA. The CDR3 DNA reads TGTGCCAGCAGCTTAGCTCGGTGGCTTGGGGCCGGGGAGACCCAGTACTTC. As protein: CASSLARWLGAGETQYF.

The genes are TRBV5-4 and TRBJ1-2; D ambiguous. This CDR3 is built from 14 residues. Trimming removed 1 base at V and 7 bases at J, with 14 bases between. Per germline, CDR1 SGHNT and CDR2 YYREEE (reference sequence). The CDR3 sequence is CASSLPGFMGGYTF. The CDR3, as DNA: TGTGCCAGCAGCTTGCCAGGTTTCATGGGTGGCTACACCTTC.

V usage is TRBV18 and J usage is TRBJ2-7; D perhaps matches TRBD2 (6 bases). This CDR3 is built from 12 residues. Trimming cost V 3 bases and J 6 bases, with 9 bases left between them. Germline lookup yields CDR1 KGHSH and CDR2 LQKENI. The CDR3 coding sequence is TGTGCCAGCTCACCTACCGGGGGCGAGCAGTACTTC. This codes for CASSPTGGEQYF. Full variable domain (missing parts from reference TRBV18 and TRBJ2-7): NAGVMQNPRHLVRRRGQEARLRCSPMKGHSHVYWYRQLPEEGLKFMVYLQKENIIDESGMPKERFSAEFPKEGPSILRIQQVVRGDSAAYFCASSPTGGEQYFGPGTRLTVT.

The chain has TRBV6-1 and TRBJ1-4; TRBD1 matches 9 bases. CDR1 and CDR2 (germline): MNHNS, SASEGT. Trimming removed 2 bases from V and 10 bases from J; junction bases left unmatched: 11. This CDR3 spans 16 amino acids. The CDR3 DNA reads as TGTGCCAGCAGTGAAAGTTTGGGACAGGGAGGTGGAAAACTGTTTTTT. Its protein product is CASSESLGQGGGKLFF.

V gene TRBV2 combines with J gene TRBJ2-7; D perhaps matches TRBD2 (5 bases). Trimming removed 8 bases at V and 0 bases at J, with 14 bases between. The CDR3 spans 14 residues. Germline CDR1 and CDR2: SNHLY and FYNNEI. CDR3 DNA sequence: TGTGCCAGCCGTTTCGGGGTAAGCTCCTACGAGCAGTACTTC. It yields the protein CASRFGVSSYEQYF.

This rearrangement joins TRBV19 to TRBJ1-6; 7 positions match TRBD1. The CDR3 is 13 amino acids. Germline CDR1 reads LNHDA; CDR2 reads SQIVND (reference sequence). V lost 5 bases and J lost 10; bases outside the gene matches: 5. CDR3 DNA: TGTGCCAGTAGTCAGGAGGGGGCCTCACCCCTCCACTTT. Residues: CASSQEGASPLHF.

The rearrangement joins TRBV7-2 to TRBJ2-3; 10 bases align to TRBD2. CDR1 and CDR2 from the germline V gene are SGHTA and FQGNSA. The CDR3 has 16 amino acids. V lost 0 bases to trimming and J lost 6 bases; unmatched junction nucleotides: 6. The CDR3 sequence is CASSLALAGVGDTQYF. DNA of the CDR3: TGTGCCAGCAGCTTAGCCCTAGCGGGAGTCGGTGATACGCAGTATTTT.

V is TRBV19 and J is TRBJ1-2; 7 nucleotides agree with TRBD1. The germline gives CDR1 LNHDA, CDR2 SQIVND (reference sequence). The CDR3 totals 13 residues. V lost 1 base, J lost 8 bases, and 4 bases stayed unmatched. The CDR3: CASSIVGTAGYTF. In DNA, the CDR3 is TGTGCCAGTAGTATAGTCGGGACAGCCGGCTACACCTTC.

The genes are TRBV5-1 and TRBJ2-3; the match to TRBD2 covers 13 bases. J gave up 4 bases and V 7 bases, and 3 bases lay outside the gene matches. The V gene's germline CDR1 is SGHRS and CDR2 YFSETQ. The CDR3 extends over 14 amino acids. The DNA for the CDR3 is TGCGCCAGCTGGACTAGCGGGAGTTCAGATACGCAGTATTTT. This sequence encodes CASWTSGSSDTQYF.

This chain links TRBV30 with TRBJ2-7, with 9 bases fitting TRBD2. Unmatched junction bases numbered 5, after V lost 8 bases and J lost 0 bases. The germline V gene encodes CDR1 GTSNPN and CDR2 SVGIG (reference sequence). The CDR3 loop spans 13 amino acids. The CDR3 here is CAGSGGPSYEQYF. CDR3 DNA sequence: TGTGCCGGTAGCGGGGGCCCCTCCTACGAGCAGTACTTC. The whole variable domain, filled in from reference TRBV30 and TRBJ2-7, reads SQTIHQWPATLVQPVGSPLSLECTVEGTSNPNLYWYRQAAGRGLQLLFYSVGIGQISSEVPQNLSASRPQDRQFILSSKKLLLSDSGFYLCAGSGGPSYEQYFGPGTRLTVT.

The CDR3 is CATSDGTGGLPHNQPQHF. For the CDR3, the DNA is TGTGCCACCAGTGATGGGACAGGGGGGCTCCCCCACAATCAGCCCCAGCATTTT. The chain has TRBV24-1 and TRBJ1-5; 11 nucleotides agree with TRBD1. The CDR3 is 18 amino acids. Looked up from germline, CDR1 is KGHDR and CDR2 is SFDVKD. V lost 3 bases and J lost 3; bases outside the gene matches: 9.

The chain couples TRBV11-1 to TRBJ2-1; D is ambiguous. Trimming took 3 bases from V and 4 from J, leaving 7 bases between them. From germline, CDR1 is SGHAT and CDR2 FQDESV (reference sequence). This CDR3 has 13 amino acids. CDR3 DNA: TGTGCCAGCAGCTTTCTAGAGTACAATGAGCAGTTCTTC. Translation: CASSFLEYNEQFF.